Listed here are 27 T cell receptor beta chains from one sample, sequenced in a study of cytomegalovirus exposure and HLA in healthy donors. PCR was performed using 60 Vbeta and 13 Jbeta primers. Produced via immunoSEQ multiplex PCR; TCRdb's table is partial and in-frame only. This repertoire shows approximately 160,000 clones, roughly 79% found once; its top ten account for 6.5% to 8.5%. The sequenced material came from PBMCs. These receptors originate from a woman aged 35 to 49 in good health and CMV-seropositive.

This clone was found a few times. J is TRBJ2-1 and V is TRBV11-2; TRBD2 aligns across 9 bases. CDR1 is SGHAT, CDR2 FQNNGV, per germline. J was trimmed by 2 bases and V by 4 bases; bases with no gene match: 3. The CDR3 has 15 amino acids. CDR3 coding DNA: TGTGCCAGCAGCTCCGTAGCGGGGGCCTACAATGAGCAGTTCTTC. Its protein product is CASSSVAGAYNEQFF. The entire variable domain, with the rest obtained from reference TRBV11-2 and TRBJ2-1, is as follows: EAGVAQSPRYKIIEKRQSVAFWCNPISGHATLYWYQQILGQGPKLLIQFQNNGVVDDSQLPKDRFSAERLKGVDSTLKIQPAKLEDSAVYLCASSSVAGAYNEQFFGPGTRLTVL.

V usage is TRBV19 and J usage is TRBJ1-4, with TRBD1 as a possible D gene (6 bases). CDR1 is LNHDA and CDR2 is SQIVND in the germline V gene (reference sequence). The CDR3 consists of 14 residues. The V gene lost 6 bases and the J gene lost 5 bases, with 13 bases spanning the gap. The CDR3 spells CASRMGQQNEKLFF. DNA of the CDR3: TGTGCCAGTAGGATGGGACAACAGAATGAAAAACTGTTTTTT.

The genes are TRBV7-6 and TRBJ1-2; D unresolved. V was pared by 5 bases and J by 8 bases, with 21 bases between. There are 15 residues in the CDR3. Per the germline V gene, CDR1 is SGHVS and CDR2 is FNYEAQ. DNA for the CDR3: TGTGCCAGCAGCCCCAAGCAGGCAACCCCACCGGGCTACACCTTC. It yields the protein CASSPKQATPPGYTF.

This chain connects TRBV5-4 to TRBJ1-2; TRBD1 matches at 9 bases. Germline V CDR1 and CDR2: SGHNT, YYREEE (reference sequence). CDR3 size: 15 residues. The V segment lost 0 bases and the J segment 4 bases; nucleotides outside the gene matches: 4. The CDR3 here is CASSLVRQGVYGYTF. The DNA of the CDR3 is TGTGCCAGCAGCTTGGTCCGACAGGGGGTCTATGGCTACACCTTC. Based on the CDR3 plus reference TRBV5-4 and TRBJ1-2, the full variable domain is ETGVTQSPTHLIKTRGQQVTLRCSSQSGHNTVSWYQQALGQGPQFIFQYYREEENGRGNFPPRFSGLQFPNYSSELNVNALELDDSALYLCASSLVRQGVYGYTFGSGTRLTVV.

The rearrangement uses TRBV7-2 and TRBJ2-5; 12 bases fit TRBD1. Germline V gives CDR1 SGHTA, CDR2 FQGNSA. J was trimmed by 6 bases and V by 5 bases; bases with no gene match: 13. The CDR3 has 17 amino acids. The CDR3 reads CASSQSSGTGGLKTQYF. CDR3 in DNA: TGTGCCAGCAGCCAATCGTCTGGGACAGGGGGCTTGAAGACCCAGTACTTC. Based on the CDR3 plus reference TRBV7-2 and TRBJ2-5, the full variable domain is GAGVSQSPSNKVTEKGKDVELRCDPISGHTALYWYRQSLGQGLEFLIYFQGNSAPDKSGLPSDRFSAERTGGSVSTLTIQRTQQEDSAVYLCASSQSSGTGGLKTQYFGPGTRLLVL.

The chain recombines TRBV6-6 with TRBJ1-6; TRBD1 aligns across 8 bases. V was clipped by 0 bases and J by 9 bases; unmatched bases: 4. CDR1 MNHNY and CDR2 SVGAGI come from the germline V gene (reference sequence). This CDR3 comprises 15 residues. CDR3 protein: CASSYSPGGLSPLHF. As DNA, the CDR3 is TGTGCCAGCAGTTACTCGCCAGGGGGCCTTTCACCCCTCCACTTT.

Here the CDR3 reads CASSPLRPPRGAETQYF. The DNA of the CDR3 is TGTGCCAGCAGCCCTCTGAGACCGCCGCGGGGCGCGGAGACCCAGTACTTC. The gene calls are TRBV7-9 and TRBJ2-5; tentative D call: TRBD2 (6 bases). V was shortened by 5 bases and J by 5 bases, with 24 bases between the two germline ends. The CDR3 has 17 amino acids. Germline V gene lookup returns CDR1 SEHNR and CDR2 FQNEAQ (reference sequence). The full variable domain, its missing parts supplied by reference TRBV7-9 and TRBJ2-5, is DTGVSQNPRHKITKRGQNVTFRCDPISEHNRLYWYRQTLGQGPEFLTYFQNEAQLEKSRLLSDRFSAERPKGSFSTLEIQRTEQGDSAMYLCASSPLRPPRGAETQYFGPGTRLLVL.

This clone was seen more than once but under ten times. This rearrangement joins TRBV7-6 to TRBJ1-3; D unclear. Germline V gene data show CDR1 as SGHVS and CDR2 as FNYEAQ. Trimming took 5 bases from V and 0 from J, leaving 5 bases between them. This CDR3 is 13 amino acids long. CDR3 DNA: TGTGCCAGCAGCCAAAACTCTGGAAACACCATATATTTT. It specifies CASSQNSGNTIYF.

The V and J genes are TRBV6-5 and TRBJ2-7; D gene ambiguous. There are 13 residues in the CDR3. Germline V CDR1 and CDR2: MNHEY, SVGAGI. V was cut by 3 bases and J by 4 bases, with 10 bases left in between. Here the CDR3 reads CASSYPPGYEQYF. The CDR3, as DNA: TGTGCCAGCAGTTATCCCCCGGGTTACGAGCAGTACTTC.

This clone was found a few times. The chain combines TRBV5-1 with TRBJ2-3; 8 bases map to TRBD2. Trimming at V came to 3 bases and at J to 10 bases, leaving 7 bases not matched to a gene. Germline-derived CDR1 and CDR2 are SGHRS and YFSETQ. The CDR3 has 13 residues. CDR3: CASSSSLAAAQYF. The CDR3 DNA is TGCGCCAGCAGCTCCTCACTAGCGGCGGCGCAGTATTTT.

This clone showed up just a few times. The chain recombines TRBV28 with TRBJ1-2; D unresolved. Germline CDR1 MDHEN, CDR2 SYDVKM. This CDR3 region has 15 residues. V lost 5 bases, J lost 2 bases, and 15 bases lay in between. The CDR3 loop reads CASSTTRNGNYGYTF. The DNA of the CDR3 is TGTGCCAGCAGTACAACGAGGAACGGAAACTATGGCTACACCTTC.

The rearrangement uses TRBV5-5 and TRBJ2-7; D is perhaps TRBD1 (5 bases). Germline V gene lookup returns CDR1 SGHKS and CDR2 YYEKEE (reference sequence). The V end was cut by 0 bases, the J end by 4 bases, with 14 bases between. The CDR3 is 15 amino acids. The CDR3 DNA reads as TGTGCCAGCAGCTTGGAAAGGGGCACGTATTACGAGCAGTACTTC. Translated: CASSLERGTYYEQYF. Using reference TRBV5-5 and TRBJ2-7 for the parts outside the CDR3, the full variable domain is DAGVTQSPTHLIKTRGQQVTLRCSPISGHKSVSWYQQVLGQGPQFIFQYYEKEERGRGNFPDRFSARQFPNYSSELNVNALLLGDSALYLCASSLERGTYYEQYFGPGTRLTVT.

CDR3 residues: CATRTGGGFGDGYTF. CDR3 nucleotide sequence: TGTGCCACTCGGACAGGGGGCGGATTTGGGGATGGCTACACCTTC. V gene TRBV19 combines with J gene TRBJ1-2; TRBD1 aligns across 11 bases. CDR1 is LNHDA and CDR2 is SQIVND in the germline V gene (reference sequence). CDR3 size: 15 residues. The V and J ends lost 10 bases and 6 bases, in that order; junction bases with no gene match: 13.

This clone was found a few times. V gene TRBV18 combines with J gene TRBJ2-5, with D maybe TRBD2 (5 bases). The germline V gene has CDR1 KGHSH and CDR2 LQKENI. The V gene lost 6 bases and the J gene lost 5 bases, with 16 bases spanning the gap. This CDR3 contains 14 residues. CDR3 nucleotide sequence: TGTGCCAGCTCCCTTGAGTGGGGAGTGGAGACCCAGTACTTC. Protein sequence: CASSLEWGVETQYF.

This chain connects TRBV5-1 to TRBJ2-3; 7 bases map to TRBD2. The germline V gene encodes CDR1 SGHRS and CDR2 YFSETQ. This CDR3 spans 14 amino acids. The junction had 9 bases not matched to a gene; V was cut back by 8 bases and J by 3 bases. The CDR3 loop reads CASKSGEGTDTQYF. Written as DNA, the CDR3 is TGCGCCAGTAAAAGCGGGGAAGGAACAGATACGCAGTATTTT. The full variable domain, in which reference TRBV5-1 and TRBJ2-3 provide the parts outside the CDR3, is KAGVTQTPRYLIKTRGQQVTLSCSPISGHRSVSWYQQTPGQGLQFLFEYFSETQRNKGNFPGRFSGRQFSNSRSEMNVSTLELGDSALYLCASKSGEGTDTQYFGPGTRLTVL.

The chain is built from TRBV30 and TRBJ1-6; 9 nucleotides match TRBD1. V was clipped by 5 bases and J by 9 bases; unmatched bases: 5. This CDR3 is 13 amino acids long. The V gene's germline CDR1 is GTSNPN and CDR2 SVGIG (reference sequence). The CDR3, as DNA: TGTGCCTGGGGGACAGGGTGGGCTTCACCCCTCCACTTT. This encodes CAWGTGWASPLHF.

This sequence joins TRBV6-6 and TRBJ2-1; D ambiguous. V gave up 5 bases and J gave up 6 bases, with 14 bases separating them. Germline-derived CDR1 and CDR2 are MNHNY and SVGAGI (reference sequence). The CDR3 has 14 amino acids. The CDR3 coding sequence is TGTGCCAGCAGTACTCCTCCACAGTCCAATGAGCAGTTCTTC. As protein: CASSTPPQSNEQFF.

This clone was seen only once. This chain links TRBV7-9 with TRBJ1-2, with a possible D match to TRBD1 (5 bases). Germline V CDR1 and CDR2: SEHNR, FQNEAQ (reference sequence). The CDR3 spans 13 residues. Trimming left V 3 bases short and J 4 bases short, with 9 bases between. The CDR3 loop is CASSFFGAYGYTF. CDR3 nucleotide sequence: TGTGCCAGCAGCTTTTTTGGGGCCTATGGCTACACCTTC.

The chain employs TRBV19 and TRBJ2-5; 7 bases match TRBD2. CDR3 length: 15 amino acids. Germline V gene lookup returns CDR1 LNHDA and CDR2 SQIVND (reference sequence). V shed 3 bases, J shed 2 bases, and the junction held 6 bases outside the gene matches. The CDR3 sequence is CASSIKTGGQETQYF. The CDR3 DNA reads TGTGCCAGTAGTATCAAAACGGGGGGACAAGAGACCCAGTACTTC.

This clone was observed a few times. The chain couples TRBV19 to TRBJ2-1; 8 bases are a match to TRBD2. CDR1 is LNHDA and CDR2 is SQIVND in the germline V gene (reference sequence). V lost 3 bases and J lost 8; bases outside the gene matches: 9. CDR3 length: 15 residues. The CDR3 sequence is CASSMASGWGDEQFF. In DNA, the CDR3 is TGTGCCAGTAGTATGGCTAGCGGGTGGGGGGATGAGCAGTTCTTC.

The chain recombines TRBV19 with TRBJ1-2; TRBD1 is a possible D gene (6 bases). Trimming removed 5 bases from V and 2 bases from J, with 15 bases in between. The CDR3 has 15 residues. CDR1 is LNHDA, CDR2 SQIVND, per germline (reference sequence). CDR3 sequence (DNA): TGTGCCAGTAGTTCAGGACAGAGACCCAACTATGGCTACACCTTC. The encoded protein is CASSSGQRPNYGYTF.

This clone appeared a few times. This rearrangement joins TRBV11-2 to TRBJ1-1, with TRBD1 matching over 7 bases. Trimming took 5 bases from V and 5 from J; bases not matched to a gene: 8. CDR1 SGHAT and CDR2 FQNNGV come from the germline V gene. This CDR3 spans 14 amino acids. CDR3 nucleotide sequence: TGTGCCAGCAGCACAATGACAGGGAGGACTGAAGCTTTCTTT. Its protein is CASSTMTGRTEAFF.

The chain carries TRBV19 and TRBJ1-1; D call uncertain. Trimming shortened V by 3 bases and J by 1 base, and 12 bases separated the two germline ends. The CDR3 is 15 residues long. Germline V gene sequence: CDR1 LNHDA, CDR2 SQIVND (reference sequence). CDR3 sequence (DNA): TGTGCCAGTAGTATCTCGCTCCGACAGAACACTGAAGCTTTCTTT. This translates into CASSISLRQNTEAFF.

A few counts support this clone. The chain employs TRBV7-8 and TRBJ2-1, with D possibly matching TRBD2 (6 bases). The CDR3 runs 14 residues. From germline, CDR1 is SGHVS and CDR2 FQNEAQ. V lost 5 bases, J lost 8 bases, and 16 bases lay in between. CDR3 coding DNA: TGTGCCAGCAGCGTCCGACTAGTAGGGTATGAGCAGTTCTTC. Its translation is CASSVRLVGYEQFF.

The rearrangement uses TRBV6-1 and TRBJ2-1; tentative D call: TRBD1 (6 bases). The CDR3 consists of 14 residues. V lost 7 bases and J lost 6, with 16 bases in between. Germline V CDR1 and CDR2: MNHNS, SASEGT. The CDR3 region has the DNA TGTGCCAGCAACCCCACAGGGCTAGTCAATGAGCAGTTCTTC. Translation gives CASNPTGLVNEQFF.

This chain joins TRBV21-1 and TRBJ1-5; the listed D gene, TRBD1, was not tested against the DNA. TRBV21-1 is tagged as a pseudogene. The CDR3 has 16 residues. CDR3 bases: TGTGCCAGCAGCAAAAAGGCGGACAGTAGCAATCAGCCCCAGCATTTT. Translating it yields CASSKKADSSNQPQHF.

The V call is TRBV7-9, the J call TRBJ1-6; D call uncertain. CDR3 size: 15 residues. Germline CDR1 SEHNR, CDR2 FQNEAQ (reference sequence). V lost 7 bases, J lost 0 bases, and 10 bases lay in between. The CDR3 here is CASNPLGSYNSPLHF. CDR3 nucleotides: TGTGCCAGCAACCCCCTAGGCTCCTATAATTCACCCCTCCACTTT.